This T cell receptor (beta chain) was obtained from a study of CD8+ T cells in alopecia areata. Study details: Dosing with tofacitinib proceeded for 6 to 18 months, followed by 6 months off drug.

Described treatment: oral pan-JAK inhibitor, 5-10 mg twice daily. V lost 1 base and J 0 bases, leaving 11 bases between the germline ends. In germline, CDR1 is SGDLS, CDR2 YYNGEE. This CDR3 has 16 residues. It was cDNA, reverse transcribed from extracted RNA, that served as the sequencing template. Clones were sequenced by immunoSEQ multiplex PCR, and TCRdb holds only the in-frame ones, with some missing. The sample has more than 150,000 clones, 55% to 70% seen once. The rearrangement uses TRBV9 and TRBJ2-1; perhaps TRBD1 as D (5 bases). This receptor was taken from a human donor with alopecia areata. Sequenced here: CD4+ T cells sorted from blood, sampled at week 4, from a patient treated with tofacitinib. CDR3 loop: CASSVTAGRSYNEQFF. CDR3 DNA: TGTGCCAGCAGCGTAACCGCAGGGCGCTCCTACAATGAGCAGTTCTTC.